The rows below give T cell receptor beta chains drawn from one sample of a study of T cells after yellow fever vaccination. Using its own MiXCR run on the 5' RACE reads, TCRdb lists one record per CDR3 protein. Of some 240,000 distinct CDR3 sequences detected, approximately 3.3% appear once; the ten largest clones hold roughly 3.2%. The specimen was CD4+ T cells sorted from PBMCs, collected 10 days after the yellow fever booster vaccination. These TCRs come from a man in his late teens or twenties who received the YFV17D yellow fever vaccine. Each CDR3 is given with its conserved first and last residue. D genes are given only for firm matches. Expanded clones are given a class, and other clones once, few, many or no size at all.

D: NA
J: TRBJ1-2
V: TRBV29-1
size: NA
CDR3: CSVEMGVTNYGYTF
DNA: TGCAGCGTTGAAATGGGAGTAACTAACTATGGCTACACCTTC

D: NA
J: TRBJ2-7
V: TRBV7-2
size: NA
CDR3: CASSLYLEGAGEQYF
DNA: TGTGCCAGCAGCTTATATTTGGAGGGGGCAGGGGAGCAGTACTTC

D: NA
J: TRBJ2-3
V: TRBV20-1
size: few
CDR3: CSAIRGAGTDTQYF
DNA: TGCAGTGCTATCCGGGGGGCAGGCACAGATACGCAGTATTTT

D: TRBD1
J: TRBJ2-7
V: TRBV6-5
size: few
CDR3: CASSYSQTYRGVYEQYF
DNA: TGTGCCAGCAGTTACTCACAAACTTACAGGGGAGTCTACGAGCAGTACTTC

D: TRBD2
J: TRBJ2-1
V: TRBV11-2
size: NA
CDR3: CASSSGTSVGEQFF
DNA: TGTGCCAGCAGCTCTGGGACTAGCGTGGGTGAGCAGTTCTTC

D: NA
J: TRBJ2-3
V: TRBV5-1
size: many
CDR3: CASSLMGQDTQYF
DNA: TGCGCCAGCAGCTTGATGGGGCAAGATACGCAGTATTTT

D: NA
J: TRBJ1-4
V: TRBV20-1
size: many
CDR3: CSVNPLGVGNEKLFF
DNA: TGCAGTGTCAACCCCCTTGGAGTAGGGAATGAAAAACTGTTTTTT

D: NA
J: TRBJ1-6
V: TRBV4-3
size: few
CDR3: CASSQDLRTISPLHF
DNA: TGCGCCAGCAGCCAAGACCTAAGGACCATTTCACCCCTCCACTTT

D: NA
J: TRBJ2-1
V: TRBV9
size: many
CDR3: CASSVSDGGEQFF
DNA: TGTGCCAGCAGCGTTAGTGACGGGGGTGAGCAGTTCTTC

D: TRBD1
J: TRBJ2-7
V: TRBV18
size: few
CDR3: CASSPPDHRGFYEQYF
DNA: TGTGCCAGCTCACCTCCAGACCACAGGGGTTTCTACGAGCAGTACTTC

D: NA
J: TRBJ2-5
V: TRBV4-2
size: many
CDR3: CASSPDLETQYF
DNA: TGTGCCAGCAGTCCGGATTTAGAGACCCAGTACTTC

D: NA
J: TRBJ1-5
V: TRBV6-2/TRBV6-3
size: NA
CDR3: CASTNSFNQPQHF
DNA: TGTGCCAGCACTAACTCCTTCAATCAGCCCCAGCATTTT

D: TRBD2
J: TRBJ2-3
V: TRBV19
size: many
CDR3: CASTMGLAGTTGTDTQYF
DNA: TGTGCCAGTACTATGGGACTAGCGGGGACAACCGGGACAGATACGCAGTATTTT

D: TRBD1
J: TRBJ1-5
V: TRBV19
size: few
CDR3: CASSMWTGDQPQHF
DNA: TGTGCCAGTAGTATGTGGACAGGGGATCAGCCCCAGCATTTT

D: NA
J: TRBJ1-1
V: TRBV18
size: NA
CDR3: CASSPPGTGTAFF
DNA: TGTGCCAGCTCACCACCGGGAACAGGGACAGCTTTCTTT